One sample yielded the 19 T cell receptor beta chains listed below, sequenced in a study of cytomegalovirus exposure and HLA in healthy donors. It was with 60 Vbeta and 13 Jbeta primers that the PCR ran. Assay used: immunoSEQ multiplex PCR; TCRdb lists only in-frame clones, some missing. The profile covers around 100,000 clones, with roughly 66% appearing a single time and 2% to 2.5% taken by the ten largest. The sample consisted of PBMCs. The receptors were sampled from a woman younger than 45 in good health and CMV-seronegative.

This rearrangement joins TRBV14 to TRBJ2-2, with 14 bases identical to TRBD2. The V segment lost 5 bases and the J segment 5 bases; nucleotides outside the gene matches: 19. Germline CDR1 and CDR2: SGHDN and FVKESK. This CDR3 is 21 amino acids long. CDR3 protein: CASSSNLKRGTSGRWTGELFF. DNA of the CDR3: TGTGCCAGCAGCTCAAATCTAAAAAGGGGGACTAGCGGGAGATGGACCGGGGAGCTGTTTTTT.

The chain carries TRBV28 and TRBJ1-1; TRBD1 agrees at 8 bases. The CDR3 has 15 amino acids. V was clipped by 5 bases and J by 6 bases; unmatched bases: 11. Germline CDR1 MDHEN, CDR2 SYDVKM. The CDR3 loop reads CASSPRDRSDAEAFF. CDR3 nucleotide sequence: TGTGCCAGCAGTCCCCGGGACAGGTCTGACGCTGAAGCTTTCTTT.

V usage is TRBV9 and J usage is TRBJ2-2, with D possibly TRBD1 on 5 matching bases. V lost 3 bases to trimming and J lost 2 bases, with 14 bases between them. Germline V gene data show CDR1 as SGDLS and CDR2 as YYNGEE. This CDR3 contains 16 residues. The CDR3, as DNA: TGTGCCAGCAGCGGAAGGACGGACAAAAACACCGGGGAGCTGTTTTTT. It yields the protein CASSGRTDKNTGELFF.

The CDR3 sequence is CAWSSTGATEAFF. In nucleotides, the CDR3 is TGTGCCTGGAGTTCCACAGGGGCCACTGAAGCTTTCTTT. This chain connects TRBV30 to TRBJ1-1; TRBD1 matches at 7 bases. The germline CDR1 and CDR2 sequences are GTSNPN and SVGIG (reference sequence). J was trimmed by 4 bases and V by 2 bases; bases with no gene match: 4. The CDR3 contains 13 residues.

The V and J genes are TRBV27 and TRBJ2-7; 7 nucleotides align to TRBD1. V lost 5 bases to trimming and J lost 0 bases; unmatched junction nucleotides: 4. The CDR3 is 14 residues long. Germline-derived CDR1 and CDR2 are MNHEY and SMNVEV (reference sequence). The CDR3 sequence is CASSPGTASYEQYF. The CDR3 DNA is TGTGCCAGCAGTCCCGGGACAGCCTCCTACGAGCAGTACTTC.

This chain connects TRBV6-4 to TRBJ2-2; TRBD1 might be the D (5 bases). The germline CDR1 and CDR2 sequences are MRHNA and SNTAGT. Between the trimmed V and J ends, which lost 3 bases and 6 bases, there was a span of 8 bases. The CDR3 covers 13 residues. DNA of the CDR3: TGTGCCAGCAGTGAAGGGGATCCCGGGGAGCTGTTTTTT. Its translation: CASSEGDPGELFF.

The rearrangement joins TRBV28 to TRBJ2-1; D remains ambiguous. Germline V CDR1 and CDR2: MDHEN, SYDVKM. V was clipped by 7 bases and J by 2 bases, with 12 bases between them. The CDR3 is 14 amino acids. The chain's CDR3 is CASTPLLAYNEQFF. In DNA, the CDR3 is TGTGCCAGCACACCTTTGCTAGCCTACAATGAGCAGTTCTTC.

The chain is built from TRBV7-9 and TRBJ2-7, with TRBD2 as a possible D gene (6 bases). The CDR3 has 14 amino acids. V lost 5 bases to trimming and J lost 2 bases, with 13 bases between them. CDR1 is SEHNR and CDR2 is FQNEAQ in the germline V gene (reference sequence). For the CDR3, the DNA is TGTGCCAGCAGCCCGCCGGAGGGCCCCTACGAGCAGTACTTC. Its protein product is CASSPPEGPYEQYF.

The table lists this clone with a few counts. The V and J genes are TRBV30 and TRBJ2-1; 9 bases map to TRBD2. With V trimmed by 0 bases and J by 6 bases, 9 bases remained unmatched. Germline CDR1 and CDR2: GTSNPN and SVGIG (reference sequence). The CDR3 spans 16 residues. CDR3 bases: TGTGCCTGGAGTGTACCCGGGACTAGCTTCTTCAATGAGCAGTTCTTC. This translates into CAWSVPGTSFFNEQFF.

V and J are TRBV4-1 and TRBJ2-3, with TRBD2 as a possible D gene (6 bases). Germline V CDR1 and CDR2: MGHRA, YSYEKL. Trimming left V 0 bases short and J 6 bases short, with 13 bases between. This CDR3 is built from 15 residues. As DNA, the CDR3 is TGCGCCAGCAGCCAAGATTCGGGAGCTTGGGATACGCAGTATTTT. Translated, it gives CASSQDSGAWDTQYF.

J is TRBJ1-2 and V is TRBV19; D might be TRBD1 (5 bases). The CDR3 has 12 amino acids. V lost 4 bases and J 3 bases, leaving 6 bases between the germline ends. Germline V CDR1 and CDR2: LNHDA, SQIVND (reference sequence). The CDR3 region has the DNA TGTGCCAGTAGTACGACAGACTATGGCTACACCTTC. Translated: CASSTTDYGYTF. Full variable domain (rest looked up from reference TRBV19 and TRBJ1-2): DGGITQSPKYLFRKEGQNVTLSCEQNLNHDAMYWYRQDPGQGLRLIYYSQIVNDFQKGDIAEGYSVSREKKESFPLTVTSAQKNPTAFYLCASSTTDYGYTFGSGTRLTVV.

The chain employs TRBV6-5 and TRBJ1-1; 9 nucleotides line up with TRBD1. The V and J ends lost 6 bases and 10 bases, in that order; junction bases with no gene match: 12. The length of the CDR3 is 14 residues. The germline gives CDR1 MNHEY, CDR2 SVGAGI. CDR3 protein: CASRRTGTGSGAFF. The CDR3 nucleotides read TGTGCCAGCAGGCGAACCGGGACAGGGTCGGGAGCTTTCTTT.

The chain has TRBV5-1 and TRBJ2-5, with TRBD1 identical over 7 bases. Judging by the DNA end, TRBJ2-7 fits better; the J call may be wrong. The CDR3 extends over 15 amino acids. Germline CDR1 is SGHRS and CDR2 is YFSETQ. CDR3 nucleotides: TGCGCCAGCAGCTTGCCTTCGACAGGGACCTACGAGCAGTACTTC. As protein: CASSLPSTGTYEQYF.

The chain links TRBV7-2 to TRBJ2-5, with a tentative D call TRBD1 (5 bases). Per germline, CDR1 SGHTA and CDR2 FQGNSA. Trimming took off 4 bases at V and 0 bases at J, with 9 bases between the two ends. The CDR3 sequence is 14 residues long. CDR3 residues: CASSSDTYQETQYF. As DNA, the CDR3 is TGTGCCAGCAGCTCGGACACCTACCAAGAGACCCAGTACTTC.

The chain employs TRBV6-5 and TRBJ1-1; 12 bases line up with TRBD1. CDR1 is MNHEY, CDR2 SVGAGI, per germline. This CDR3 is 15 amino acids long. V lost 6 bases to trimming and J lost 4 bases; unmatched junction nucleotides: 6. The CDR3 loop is CASSPGQGAGTEAFF. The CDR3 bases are TGTGCCAGCAGCCCGGGACAGGGGGCTGGCACTGAAGCTTTCTTT.

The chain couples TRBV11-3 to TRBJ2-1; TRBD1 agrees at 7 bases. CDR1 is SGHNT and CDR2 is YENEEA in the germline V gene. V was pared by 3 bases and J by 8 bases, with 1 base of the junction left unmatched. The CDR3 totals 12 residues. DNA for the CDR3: TGTGCCAGCAGCTTGGACAGGTATGAGCAGTTCTTC. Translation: CASSLDRYEQFF.

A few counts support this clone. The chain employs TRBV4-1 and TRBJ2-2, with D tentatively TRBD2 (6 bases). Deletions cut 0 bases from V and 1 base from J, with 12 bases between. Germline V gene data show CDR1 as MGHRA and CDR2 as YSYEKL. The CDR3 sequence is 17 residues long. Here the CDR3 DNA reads TGCGCCAGCAGCCAAGAACGGGGGATGGTGAACACCGGGGAGCTGTTTTTT. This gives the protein CASSQERGMVNTGELFF.

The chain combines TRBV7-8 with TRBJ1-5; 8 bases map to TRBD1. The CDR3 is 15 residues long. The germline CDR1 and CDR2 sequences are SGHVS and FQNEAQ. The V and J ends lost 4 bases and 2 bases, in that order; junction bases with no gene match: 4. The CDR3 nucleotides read TGTGCCAGCAGCTCAGGACAGGGTGGCAATCAGCCCCAGCATTTT. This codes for CASSSGQGGNQPQHF.

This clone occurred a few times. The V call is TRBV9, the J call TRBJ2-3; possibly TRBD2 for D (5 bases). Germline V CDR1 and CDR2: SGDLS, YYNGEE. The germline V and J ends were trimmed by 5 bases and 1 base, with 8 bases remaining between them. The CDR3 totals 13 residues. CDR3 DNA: TGTGCCAGCAGTGCAGCGGGCACAGATACGCAGTATTTT. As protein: CASSAAGTDTQYF.